This T cell receptor beta chain came from a study of molecular identifiers for immune sequencing clone quantification. Sorted cells numbering roughly 18,000 to 1,000,000, with 10%, 30% or 50% RNA, yielded the naive CD8 libraries. CD8+CD4-CCR7+CD45RA+ cells were sorted as naive CD8 T cells. A few counts support this clonotype. TCRdb itself ran the PCR reads through MiXCR, one entry per CDR3 protein. The table lists hundreds of thousands of distinct CDR3 sequences, about 25% of them singletons. The CDR3 runs to 15 residues. Trimming removed 8 bases from V and 0 bases from J, with 16 bases in between. The germline gives CDR1 MNHEY, CDR2 SVGAGI.

This TCR derives from a human donor in good health. Some libraries in this study had Jurkat cell RNA spiked in. The sequencing input was naive CD8+ T cells from blood, with Jurkat cell RNA spiked in. Subset described: FACS-sorted CD8+CD4-CCR7+CD45RA+ naive T cells. The V call is TRBV6-5, the J call TRBJ1-1; D uncertain. DNA for the CDR3: TGTGCCAGCGCCCCGGAATTCGAGATGAACACTGAAGCTTTCTTT. It yields the protein CASAPEFEMNTEAFF.